These 7 T cell receptor beta chains were sequenced from one sample in a study of blood T cells in healthy people across ages. Next came a second PCR, run for about 7 to 12 cycles, which used a sample-barcoded 5' primer along with a J-beta primer mix. Each CDR3 protein is one row after TCRdb ran MiXCR on the 5' RACE reads. The data show about a million distinct CDR3 sequences, 35% to 40% seen once. What was sequenced was blood. These receptors originate from a man aged 18-30 years in good health.

Concerning this clonotype itself: A much more abundant neighbour one base away suggests this may be a read error. DNA for the CDR3: TGCAGCGTTTGGGAAAGCACAGATACGCAGTATTTT. This translates into CSVWESTDTQYF. J is TRBJ2-3 and V is TRBV29-1; D call uncertain. Germline lookup yields CDR1 SQVTM and CDR2 ANQGSEA. V gave up 5 bases and J gave up 0 bases, with 6 bases separating them. There are 12 residues in the CDR3.

Concerning this clonotype: It may be a read error: a sequence one base away is much more abundant. V usage is TRBV6-1 and J usage is TRBJ2-3; tentatively, D is TRBD1 or TRBD2 (5 bases each). The CDR3 has 15 residues. Germline-derived CDR1 and CDR2 are MNHNS and SASEGT. V lost 4 bases and J lost 5, with 16 bases in between. The CDR3 region is CASSAEGLSGDTQYF. The CDR3 coding sequence is TGTGCCAGCAGTGCCGAGGGGTTATCGGGAGATACGCAGTATTTT.

The rearrangement joins TRBV20-1 to TRBJ2-3; 7 bases fit TRBD1. V lost 6 bases and J lost 3; bases outside the gene matches: 6. This CDR3 contains 13 residues. Germline values: CDR1 DFQATT, CDR2 SNEGSKA (reference sequence). The DNA of the CDR3 is TGCAGTGCACCGGGACAGACTACAGATACGCAGTATTTT. Amino acid sequence: CSAPGQTTDTQYF.

The chain is built from TRBV6-2 or TRBV6-3 and TRBJ1-1; possibly TRBD1 for D (5 bases). CDR1 MNHEY and CDR2 SVGEGT come from the germline V gene. This CDR3 spans 17 amino acids. Trimming cost V 5 bases and J 0 bases, with 19 bases left between them. The CDR3 reads CASSRDSADVMNTEAFF. CDR3 in DNA: TGTGCCAGCAGTCGCGACAGCGCAGACGTAATGAACACTGAAGCTTTCTTT.

As DNA, the CDR3 is TGTGCCAGCAGCAAGGGACAGGGACCTTTCTATGGCTACACCTTC. This codes for CASSKGQGPFYGYTF. The genes are TRBV21-1 and TRBJ1-2; TRBD1 is the table's D call, not checked against the DNA. TRBV21-1 has pseudogene status. CDR3 length: 15 residues.

The J gene is TRBJ1-2, the V gene TRBV6-6; tentatively, D is TRBD1 (5 bases). Germline V gene data show CDR1 as MNHNY and CDR2 as SVGAGI (reference sequence). The CDR3 is 11 residues long. With 6 bases removed from V and 13 bases from J, the gap between germline ends came to 15 bases. The CDR3 sequence is CASSSVRARTF. The CDR3 nucleotides read TGTGCCAGCAGCTCGGTCAGGGCGCGCACCTTC.

This clonotype was found a few times. The genes are TRBV4-1 and TRBJ2-1; no definite D call. Germline V gene data show CDR1 as MGHRA and CDR2 as YSYEKL. The CDR3 sequence is 15 residues long. The V end was cut by 4 bases, the J end by 4 bases, with 14 bases between. In DNA, the CDR3 is TGCGCCAGCAGCCTTAGGACGGACCCATACAATGAGCAGTTCTTC. Translating gives CASSLRTDPYNEQFF.